The next 5 T cell receptor beta chains were all read from a single sample in a study of CD8 T cells in Susac syndrome. With random hexamers, reverse transcription was performed on roughly 0.45 to 1 ug of RNA. TCRdb redid the calling of the immunoSEQ multiplex PCR reads with MiXCR, one entry per CDR3 protein. The repertoire has roughly 84,000 distinct CDR3 sequences, about 96% of them found once; the top ten carry roughly 0.45%. Source material: CD8+ T cells from PBMCs. The receptor source for this set is a human donor with Susac syndrome.

The chain has TRBV5-6 and TRBJ2-5; tentative D call: TRBD2 (6 bases). The CDR3 runs 16 residues. Trimming removed 4 bases from V and 5 bases from J, with 21 bases in between. CDR1 SGHDT and CDR2 YYEEEE come from the germline V gene. CDR3 region: CASSRPDSSRGETQYF. Written as DNA, the CDR3 is TGTGCCAGCAGCCGACCCGACAGCAGCCGGGGGGAGACCCAGTACTTC. Variable domain in full (rest from reference TRBV5-6 and TRBJ2-5): DAGVTQSPTHLIKTRGQQVTLRCSPKSGHDTVSWYQQALGQGPQFIFQYYEEEERQRGNFPDRFSGHQFPNYSSELNVNALLLGDSALYLCASSRPDSSRGETQYFGPGTRLLVL.

The sample holds a few counts of this clonotype. The genes are TRBV19 and TRBJ1-1; D is unresolved. Germline lookup yields CDR1 LNHDA and CDR2 SQIVND (reference sequence). CDR3 length: 15 residues. The germline V and J ends were trimmed by 5 bases and 1 base, with 14 bases remaining between them. CDR3 DNA: TGTGCCAGTAGTCCCCGGACGGGGAAGAACACTGAAGCTTTCTTT. Amino acid sequence: CASSPRTGKNTEAFF.

V gene TRBV9 combines with J gene TRBJ2-1; TRBD2 matches at 8 bases. V gave up 4 bases and J gave up 7 bases; unmatched junction bases: 19. This CDR3 has 18 residues. Per the germline V gene, CDR1 is SGDLS and CDR2 is YYNGEE. The CDR3 DNA sequence: TGTGCCAGCAGCCCAACCCATTTGGGGACTAGTGCCCCAAATGAGCAGTTCTTC. Residues: CASSPTHLGTSAPNEQFF.

This clonotype was counted between two and nine times. The chain uses TRBV29-1 and TRBJ1-1; D call uncertain. Germline loops: CDR1 SQVTM, CDR2 ANQGSEA. Trimming cost V 3 bases and J 0 bases, with 8 bases left between them. CDR3 length equals 13 residues. The CDR3: CSVDRGLNTEAFF. The CDR3, as DNA: TGCAGCGTTGATCGCGGATTGAACACTGAAGCTTTCTTT.

The chain is built from TRBV6-5 and TRBJ2-5; 7 bases are shared with TRBD2. The CDR3 consists of 15 residues. V was clipped by 0 bases and J by 4 bases; unmatched bases: 5. CDR1 MNHEY and CDR2 SVGAGI come from the germline V gene. CDR3 nucleotide sequence: TGTGCCAGCAGTTACTCGAAGGGAGGGACAGAGACCCAGTACTTC. Its protein is CASSYSKGGTETQYF.